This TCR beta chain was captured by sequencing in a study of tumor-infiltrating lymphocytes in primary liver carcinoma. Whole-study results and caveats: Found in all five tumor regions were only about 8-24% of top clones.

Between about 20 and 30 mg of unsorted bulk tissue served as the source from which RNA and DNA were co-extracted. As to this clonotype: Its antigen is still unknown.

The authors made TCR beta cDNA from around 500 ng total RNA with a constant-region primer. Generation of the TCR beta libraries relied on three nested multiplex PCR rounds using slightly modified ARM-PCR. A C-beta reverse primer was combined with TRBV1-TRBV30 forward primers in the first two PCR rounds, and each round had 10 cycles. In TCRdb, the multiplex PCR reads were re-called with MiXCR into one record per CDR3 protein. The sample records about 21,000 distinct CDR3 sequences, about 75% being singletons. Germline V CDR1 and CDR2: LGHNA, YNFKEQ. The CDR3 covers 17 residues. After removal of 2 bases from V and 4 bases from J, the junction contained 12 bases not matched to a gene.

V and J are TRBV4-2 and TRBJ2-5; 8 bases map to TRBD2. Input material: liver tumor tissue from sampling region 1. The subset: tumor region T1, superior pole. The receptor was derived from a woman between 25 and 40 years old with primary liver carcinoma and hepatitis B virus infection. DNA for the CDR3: TGTGCCAGCAGCCAAACCGGGACTAGGAATGTCCCAGAGACCCAGTACTTC. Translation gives CASSQTGTRNVPETQYF.